This T cell receptor (beta chain) was documented in a study of CD8 T cells in ankylosing spondylitis. Whole-study results and caveats: What seemed typical of ankylosing spondylitis blood was a TCR beta motif built from several highly homologous variants.

Worth noting for this clonotype: Its antigen is undetermined.

Quantitative 5'-RACE with molecular barcodes produced the TCR beta libraries. TCRdb redid the calling of the 5' RACE reads with MiXCR, one entry per CDR3 protein. In the table there are about 220,000 distinct CDR3 sequences, approximately 20% of which are singletons. The V and J ends lost 0 bases and 1 base respectively, with 11 bases between them. The CDR3 runs 15 residues. The germline gives CDR1 SGHKS, CDR2 YYEKEE (reference sequence). The TCR sequence derives from a male donor with ankylosing spondylitis. The sample was blood, either unsorted or a sorted T cell fraction (not recorded which). The chain employs TRBV5-5 and TRBJ2-7; the D gene is possibly TRBD2 (5 bases). This CDR3 is CASSLEPSISYEQYF. For the CDR3, the DNA is TGTGCCAGCAGCTTGGAGCCTAGCATTTCCTACGAGCAGTACTTC.